The 29 T cell receptor beta chains below were found in one sample sequenced in a study of blood T cell repertoires in COVID-19. Measured with immunoSEQ multiplex PCR; TCRdb has only the in-frame clones, and not every one. The sample lists 100,000 to 150,000 clones; around nine tenths were seen once. Specimen: peripheral blood. The source is a man over 45 with acute or convalescent COVID-19.

This clone was seen only a few times. The V call is TRBV27, the J call TRBJ2-7, with TRBD2 identical over 12 bases. V shed 4 bases, J shed 2 bases, and the junction held 6 bases outside the gene matches. Germline CDR1 and CDR2: MNHEY and SMNVEV (reference sequence). CDR3 size: 16 residues. In DNA form, the CDR3 reads TGTGCCAGCAGTTCCATACTAGCGGGAGGTCCCTACGAGCAGTACTTC. Translated: CASSSILAGGPYEQYF.

The chain joins TRBV5-1 to TRBJ2-1, with 7 bases aligning to TRBD1. This CDR3 is 18 amino acids long. CDR1 SGHRS and CDR2 YFSETQ come from the germline V gene. J lost 1 base, V lost 4 bases, and 14 bases had no gene match. For the CDR3, the DNA is TGCGCCAGCAGCGTTGGACAGGAATATTTGAGGTCCTACAATGAGCAGTTCTTC. Translating it yields CASSVGQEYLRSYNEQFF.

J is TRBJ1-2 and V is TRBV3-1 (or the pseudogene TRBV3-2); tentatively, D is TRBD1 (5 bases). The V end lost 1 base, the J end lost 0 bases, and 9 bases lay between the germline ends. Germline CDR1 reads LGHDT; CDR2 reads YNNKEL (reference sequence). The CDR3 length is 15 residues. In DNA form, the CDR3 reads TGTGCCAGCAGCCAAGTTGGGGCCTCTAACTATGGCTACACCTTC. It specifies CASSQVGASNYGYTF.

The rearrangement joins TRBV30 to TRBJ2-1; 10 bases align to TRBD2. Germline CDR1 GTSNPN, CDR2 SVGIG (reference sequence). The CDR3 contains 15 residues. J lost 6 bases, V lost 2 bases, and 7 bases had no gene match. The CDR3 DNA sequence: TGTGCCTGGAGTTCCCTAGCGGGAGCGGGCAATGAGCAGTTCTTC. This encodes CAWSSLAGAGNEQFF.

The chain employs TRBV9 and TRBJ2-7, with 9 bases lining up with TRBD2. The ends lost 1 base at V and 6 bases at J; junction bases unmatched: 5. CDR3 length: 14 residues. CDR1 and CDR2 from the germline V gene are SGDLS and YYNGEE. This chain's CDR3 is CASSVRREGGEQYF. Written as DNA, the CDR3 is TGTGCCAGCAGCGTACGGCGGGAGGGGGGCGAGCAGTACTTC. Together with reference TRBV9 and TRBJ2-7, the CDR3 gives the full variable domain: DSGVTQTPKHLITATGQRVTLRCSPRSGDLSVYWYQQSLDQGLQFLIQYYNGEERAKGNILERFSAQQFPDLHSELNLSSLELGDSALYFCASSVRREGGEQYFGPGTRLTVT.

V usage is TRBV24-1 and J usage is TRBJ1-3, with TRBD1 matching 7 bases. Germline trimming cut 2 bases from V and 4 bases from J; bases unmatched to any gene: 4. Germline V gene data show CDR1 as KGHDR and CDR2 as SFDVKD. The CDR3 runs to 15 residues. CDR3 DNA: TGTGCCACCAGTGATTCACAGGGGTCGGGAAACACCATATATTTT. It yields the protein CATSDSQGSGNTIYF.

This chain uses TRBV5-4 with TRBJ1-1; 7 bases are a match to TRBD1. The V and J ends lost 2 bases and 2 bases, in that order; junction bases with no gene match: 6. The CDR3 has 15 residues. CDR1 is SGHNT, CDR2 YYREEE, per germline (reference sequence). The CDR3 spells CASSLEPGGNTEAFF. In DNA form, the CDR3 reads TGTGCCAGCAGCTTAGAGCCAGGGGGTAACACTGAAGCTTTCTTT.

This rearrangement joins TRBV7-9 to TRBJ1-3; 10 bases line up with TRBD1. The trim removed 5 bases at V and 2 bases at J, leaving 12 bases unmatched. Germline CDR1 SEHNR, CDR2 FQNEAQ (reference sequence). The CDR3 spans 18 residues. This CDR3 reads CASSLTSPGQGAGNTIYF. CDR3 nucleotides: TGTGCCAGCAGCCTTACCTCTCCCGGACAGGGGGCTGGAAACACCATATATTTT.

The rearrangement uses TRBV6-1 and TRBJ1-1; no definite D call. The length of the CDR3 is 14 residues. The germline V gene has CDR1 MNHNS and CDR2 SASEGT. V was cut by 2 bases and J by 2 bases, with 9 bases left in between. Written as DNA, the CDR3 is TGTGCCAGCAGTGAACTAATCCGAAACACTGAAGCTTTCTTT. Its protein is CASSELIRNTEAFF.

The chain is built from TRBV30 and TRBJ1-2; perhaps TRBD1 as D (6 bases). V was cut by 3 bases and J by 4 bases, with 12 bases left in between. Germline assignment: CDR1 GTSNPN and CDR2 SVGIG (reference sequence). CDR3 length: 13 amino acids. DNA of the CDR3: TGTGCCTGGAGCGAAGGACAGCGCTATGGCTACACCTTC. Protein sequence: CAWSEGQRYGYTF.

This chain links TRBV12-3 or TRBV12-4 with TRBJ1-5, with D possibly being TRBD1 (6 bases). This CDR3 region has 13 residues. V was trimmed by 6 bases and J by 6 bases, leaving 12 bases between them. The CDR3 reads CASSTGLGQPQHF. The CDR3 DNA follows: TGTGCCAGCAGCACAGGGTTGGGTCAGCCCCAGCATTTT.

This clone was recorded only once. This chain joins TRBV4-1 and TRBJ2-3; maybe TRBD2 (5 bases). From germline, CDR1 is MGHRA and CDR2 YSYEKL. The CDR3 is 16 amino acids. V lost 1 base and J lost 6, with 17 bases in between. The CDR3 bases are TGCGCCAGCAGCCAAGTGATGGGAGCTGACATTGATACGCAGTATTTT. Translated, it gives CASSQVMGADIDTQYF.

This clone was observed a few times. The CDR3: CASSLVATGELFF. CDR3 nucleotide sequence: TGTGCCAGCAGCTTAGTGGCCACCGGGGAGCTGTTTTTT. The chain combines TRBV11-2 with TRBJ2-2; unclear D gene. This CDR3 has 13 residues. V gave up 1 base and J gave up 4 bases, with 4 bases separating them. The germline V gene encodes CDR1 SGHAT and CDR2 FQNNGV.

This chain uses TRBV6-2 or TRBV6-3 with TRBJ1-2; no definite D call. With 5 bases removed from V and 4 bases from J, the gap between germline ends came to 14 bases. Germline CDR1 and CDR2: MNHEY and SVGEGT. The CDR3 is 14 amino acids. The CDR3 loop is CASSPSGNLYGYTF. CDR3 nucleotides: TGTGCCAGCAGTCCCAGCGGGAACCTCTATGGCTACACCTTC.

The chain carries TRBV11-2 and TRBJ1-3; 7 bases align to TRBD1. The germline V gene has CDR1 SGHAT and CDR2 FQNNGV. CDR3 length: 15 amino acids. Unmatched junction bases numbered 6, after V lost 5 bases and J lost 2 bases. In DNA, the CDR3 is TGTGCCAGCAGCCTCCTTCAGGGGGCTGGAAACACCATATATTTT. Residues: CASSLLQGAGNTIYF.

As for this clone: At one boundary the junction diverges from the germline segment, which might be a read error. V usage is TRBV24-1 and J usage is TRBJ2-3; D may be TRBD2 (6 bases). Germline V gene data show CDR1 as KGHDR and CDR2 as SFDVKD. The CDR3 is 15 residues long. The CDR3, as DNA: TGTGCCGCCAGTGATCTGGGGGGATACACAGATACGCAGTATTTT. This translates into CAASDLGGYTDTQYF.

This chain links TRBV2 with TRBJ2-5; 14 nucleotides align to TRBD2. The J segment lost 9 bases and the V segment lost 11 bases, leaving 11 bases of the junction unmatched. Germline V CDR1 and CDR2: SNHLY, FYNNEI. The CDR3 spans 14 residues. CDR3 sequence reads: CADRERLAGGAQYF. The CDR3 DNA is TGTGCCGACCGGGAAAGACTAGCGGGAGGGGCCCAGTACTTC. The whole variable domain, remainder taken from reference TRBV2 and TRBJ2-5, is EPEVTQTPSHQVTQMGQEVILRCVPISNHLYFYWYRQILGQKVEFLVSFYNNEISEKSEIFDDQFSVERPDGSNFTLKIRSTKLEDSAMYFCADRERLAGGAQYFGPGTRLLVL.

J is TRBJ1-2 and V is TRBV20-1, with D possibly TRBD1 on 5 matching bases. This CDR3 comprises 11 residues. From germline, CDR1 is DFQATT and CDR2 SNEGSKA (reference sequence). The V end was cut by 6 bases, the J end by 2 bases, with 7 bases between. The CDR3 DNA sequence: TGCAGTGCGAAGGGGAACTATGGCTACACCTTC. This sequence encodes CSAKGNYGYTF.

This chain joins TRBV11-3 and TRBJ2-3; D remains ambiguous. Trimming left V 0 bases short and J 4 bases short, with 8 bases between. The CDR3 loop spans 14 amino acids. The germline V gene encodes CDR1 SGHNT and CDR2 YENEEA. CDR3: CASSLDHQADTQYF. The DNA of the CDR3 is TGTGCCAGCAGCTTAGATCACCAGGCAGATACGCAGTATTTT.

There are a few counts of this clone. The chain couples TRBV9 to TRBJ2-7; 8 bases map to TRBD2. The junction had 7 bases not matched to a gene; V was cut back by 0 bases and J by 2 bases. This CDR3 is 16 amino acids long. Germline V CDR1 and CDR2: SGDLS, YYNGEE. The CDR3 here is CASSVDNSGNPYEQYF. For the CDR3, the DNA is TGTGCCAGCAGCGTAGATAATAGCGGGAACCCCTACGAGCAGTACTTC.

A single count supports this clone. The chain employs TRBV10-1 and TRBJ2-3, with TRBD2 identical over 8 bases. From germline, CDR1 is WNHNN and CDR2 SYGVQD (reference sequence). This CDR3 contains 16 residues. With V trimmed by 2 bases and J by 4 bases, 8 bases remained unmatched. CDR3 protein: CASSERTSFTADTQYF. In nucleotides, the CDR3 is TGCGCCAGCAGTGAGAGGACTAGCTTTACAGCAGATACGCAGTATTTT.

The chain couples TRBV11-2 to TRBJ1-6; D gene uncertain. The CDR3 totals 16 residues. Germline values: CDR1 SGHAT, CDR2 FQNNGV. V shed 1 base and J shed 4 bases, with 11 bases lying between them. In nucleotides, the CDR3 is TGTGCCAGCAGCTTAGGCAGGCTTCCGTATAATTCACCCCTCCACTTT. Translated, it gives CASSLGRLPYNSPLHF.

The rearrangement uses TRBV4-2 and TRBJ2-3, with 11 positions matching TRBD2. The CDR3 extends over 18 amino acids. Germline CDR1 and CDR2: LGHNA and YNFKEQ. Losses at the gene ends were 3 bases for V and 6 bases for J; bases not matched to a gene: 14. CDR3 sequence reads: CASSHDSGRAGLTDTQYF. Here the CDR3 DNA reads TGTGCCAGCAGCCATGATAGCGGGAGGGCCGGTCTAACGGATACGCAGTATTTT.

The rearrangement uses TRBV6-6 and TRBJ2-7, with 8 bases that match TRBD1. Per germline, CDR1 MNHNY and CDR2 SVGAGI (reference sequence). This CDR3 has 13 amino acids. J gave up 5 bases and V 6 bases, and 6 bases lay outside the gene matches. The CDR3 nucleotides read TGTGCCAGCAGCCTGACAGGGGCCCACGAGCAGTACTTC. This encodes CASSLTGAHEQYF.

The CDR3 here is CASSGAGADTQYF. The CDR3 region has the DNA TGTGCCAGCAGTGGGGCAGGGGCAGATACGCAGTATTTT. The V call is TRBV27, the J call TRBJ2-3; tentatively, D is TRBD1 (6 bases). This CDR3 comprises 13 residues. Deletions cut 5 bases from V and 4 bases from J, with 10 bases between. CDR1 and CDR2 (germline): MNHEY, SMNVEV (reference sequence).

The rearrangement links TRBV7-8 to TRBJ2-7; 8 bases match TRBD2. Germline loops: CDR1 SGHVS, CDR2 FQNEAQ. This CDR3 has 14 amino acids. J was trimmed by 2 bases and V by 5 bases; bases with no gene match: 5. The CDR3 here is CASSAREEPYEQYF. The CDR3 DNA reads TGTGCCAGCAGCGCGCGGGAGGAGCCCTACGAGCAGTACTTC.

V is TRBV3-1 (or the pseudogene TRBV3-2) and J is TRBJ2-5; 8 bases are a match to TRBD2. The CDR3 loop spans 16 amino acids. Germline CDR1 and CDR2: LGHDT and YNNKEL (reference sequence). J was trimmed by 5 bases and V by 2 bases; bases with no gene match: 10. The CDR3 loop is CASSQPGLGGGETQYF. The CDR3, as DNA: TGTGCCAGCAGCCAACCGGGACTAGGAGGGGGGGAGACCCAGTACTTC.

The chain links TRBV5-6 to TRBJ1-1, with 7 positions matching TRBD1. Losses at the gene ends were 4 bases for V and 0 bases for J; bases not matched to a gene: 9. From germline, CDR1 is SGHDT and CDR2 YYEEEE. The CDR3 length is 16 residues. The CDR3 sequence is CASSPVGQRMNTEAFF. DNA of the CDR3: TGTGCCAGCAGCCCGGTGGGACAGCGAATGAACACTGAAGCTTTCTTT.

The chain has TRBV20-1 and TRBJ1-1; weak D call: TRBD1 (6 bases). In germline, CDR1 is DFQATT, CDR2 SNEGSKA (reference sequence). The CDR3 consists of 16 residues. V was pared by 3 bases and J by 0 bases, with 17 bases between. The CDR3 loop is CSASTPLQGVNTEAFF. The CDR3 nucleotides read TGCAGTGCTAGTACCCCTCTACAGGGAGTGAACACTGAAGCTTTCTTT.